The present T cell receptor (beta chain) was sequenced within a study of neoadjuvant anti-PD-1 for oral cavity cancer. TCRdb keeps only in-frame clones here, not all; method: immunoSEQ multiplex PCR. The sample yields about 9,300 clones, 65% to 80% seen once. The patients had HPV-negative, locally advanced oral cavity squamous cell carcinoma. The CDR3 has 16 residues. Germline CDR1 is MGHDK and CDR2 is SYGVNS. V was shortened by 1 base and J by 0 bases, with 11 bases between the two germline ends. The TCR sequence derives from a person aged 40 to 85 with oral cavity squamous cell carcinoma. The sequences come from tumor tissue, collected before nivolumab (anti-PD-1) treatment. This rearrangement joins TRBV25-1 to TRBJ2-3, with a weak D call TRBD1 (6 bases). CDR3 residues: CASSELWTASTDTQYF. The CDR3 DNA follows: TGTGCCAGCAGTGAATTATGGACAGCAAGCACAGATACGCAGTATTTT.